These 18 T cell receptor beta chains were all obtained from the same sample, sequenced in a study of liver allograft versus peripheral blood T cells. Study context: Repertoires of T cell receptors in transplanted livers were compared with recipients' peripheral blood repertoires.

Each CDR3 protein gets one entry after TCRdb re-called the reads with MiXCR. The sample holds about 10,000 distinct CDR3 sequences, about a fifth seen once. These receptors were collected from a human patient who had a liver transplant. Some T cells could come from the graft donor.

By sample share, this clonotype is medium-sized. The CDR3 here is CASSPVNSGNTIYF. In DNA, the CDR3 is TGTGCCAGCTCACCAGTGAACTCTGGAAACACCATATATTTT. V gene TRBV18 combines with J gene TRBJ1-3, with D unclear. Germline V gene data show CDR1 as KGHSH and CDR2 as LQKENI. V dropped 2 bases and J dropped 0 bases, with 5 bases sitting between them. The CDR3 runs to 14 residues.

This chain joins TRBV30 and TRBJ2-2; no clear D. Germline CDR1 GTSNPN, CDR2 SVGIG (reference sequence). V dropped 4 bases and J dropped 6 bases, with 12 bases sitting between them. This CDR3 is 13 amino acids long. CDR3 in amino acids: CAWTKQNAGELFF. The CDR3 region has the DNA TGTGCCTGGACCAAACAGAATGCCGGGGAGCTGTTTTTT.

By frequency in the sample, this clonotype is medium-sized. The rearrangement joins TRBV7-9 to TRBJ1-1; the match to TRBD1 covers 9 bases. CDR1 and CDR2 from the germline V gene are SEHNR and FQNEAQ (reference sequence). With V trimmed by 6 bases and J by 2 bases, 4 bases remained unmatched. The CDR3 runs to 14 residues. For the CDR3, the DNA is TGTGCCAGCAGGCCCACAGGGGGCAACACTGAAGCTTTCTTT. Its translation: CASRPTGGNTEAFF.

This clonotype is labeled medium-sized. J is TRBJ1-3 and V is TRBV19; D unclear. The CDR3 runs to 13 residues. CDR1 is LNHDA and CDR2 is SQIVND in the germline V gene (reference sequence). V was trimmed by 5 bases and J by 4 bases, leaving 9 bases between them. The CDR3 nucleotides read TGTGCCAGTAGTCCGAGCGAAGGAAACACCATATATTTT. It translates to CASSPSEGNTIYF.

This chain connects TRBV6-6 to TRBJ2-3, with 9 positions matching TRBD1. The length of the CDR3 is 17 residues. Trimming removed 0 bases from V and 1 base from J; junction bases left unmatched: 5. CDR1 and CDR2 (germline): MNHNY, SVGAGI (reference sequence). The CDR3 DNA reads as TGTGCCAGCAGTTACTCGGGACAGGGAGGGGGCACAGATACGCAGTATTTT. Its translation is CASSYSGQGGGTDTQYF.

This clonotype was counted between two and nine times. The CDR3 is CASSTGDRDHQPQHF. The CDR3 coding sequence is TGTGCCAGCAGTACCGGGGACAGGGATCATCAGCCCCAGCATTTT. The chain has TRBV6-6 and TRBJ1-5, with 9 positions matching TRBD1. Germline assignment: CDR1 MNHNY and CDR2 SVGAGI (reference sequence). The length of the CDR3 is 15 residues. The junction had 7 bases not matched to a gene; V was cut back by 5 bases and J by 5 bases.

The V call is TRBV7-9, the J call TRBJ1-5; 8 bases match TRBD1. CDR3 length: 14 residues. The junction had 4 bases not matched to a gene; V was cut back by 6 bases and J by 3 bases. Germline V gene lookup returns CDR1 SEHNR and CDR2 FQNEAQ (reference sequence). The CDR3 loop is CASSFQGANQPQHF. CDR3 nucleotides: TGTGCCAGCAGTTTCCAGGGGGCCAATCAGCCCCAGCATTTT.

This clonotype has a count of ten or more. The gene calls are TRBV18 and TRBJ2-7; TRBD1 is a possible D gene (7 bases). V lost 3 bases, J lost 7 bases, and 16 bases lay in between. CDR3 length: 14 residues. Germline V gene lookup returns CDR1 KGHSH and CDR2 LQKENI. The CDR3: CASSPPGTAGEQYF. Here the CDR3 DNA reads TGTGCCAGCTCACCCCCAGGGACAGCGGGTGAGCAGTACTTC.

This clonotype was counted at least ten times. DNA for the CDR3: TGTGCCAGCAGTCTTCCCTGGACAGCCAATCAGCCCCAGCATTTT. Its translation: CASSLPWTANQPQHF. The V gene is TRBV28, the J gene TRBJ1-5; D might be TRBD1 (6 bases). CDR3 length equals 15 residues. Germline V gene lookup returns CDR1 MDHEN and CDR2 SYDVKM. V was clipped by 5 bases and J by 3 bases, with 14 bases between them. Full variable domain (rest looked up from reference TRBV28 and TRBJ1-5): DVKVTQSSRYLVKRTGEKVFLECVQDMDHENMFWYRQDPGLGLRLIYFSYDVKMKEKGDIPEGYSVSREKKERFSLILESASTNQTSMYLCASSLPWTANQPQHFGDGTRLSIL.

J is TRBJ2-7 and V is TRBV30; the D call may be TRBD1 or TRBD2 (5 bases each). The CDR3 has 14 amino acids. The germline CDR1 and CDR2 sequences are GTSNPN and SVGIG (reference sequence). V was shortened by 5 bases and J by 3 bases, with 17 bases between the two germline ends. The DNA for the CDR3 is TGTGCCTGGCGCCTCGAGGGGCCTTACTACGAGCAGTACTTC. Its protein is CAWRLEGPYYEQYF.

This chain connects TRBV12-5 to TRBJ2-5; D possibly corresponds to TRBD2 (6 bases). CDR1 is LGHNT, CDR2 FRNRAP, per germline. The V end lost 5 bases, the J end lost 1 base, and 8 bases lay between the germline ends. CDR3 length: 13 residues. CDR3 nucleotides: TGTGCTAGTGGTCAGGGAGGCCAAGAGACCCAGTACTTC. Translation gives CASGQGGQETQYF.

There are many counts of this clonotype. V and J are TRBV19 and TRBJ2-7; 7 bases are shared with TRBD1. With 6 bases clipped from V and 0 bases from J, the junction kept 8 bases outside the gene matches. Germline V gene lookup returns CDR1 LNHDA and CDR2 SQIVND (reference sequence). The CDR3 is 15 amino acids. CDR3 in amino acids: CASSHTGTASYEQYF. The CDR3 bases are TGTGCCAGTAGCCACACCGGGACAGCCTCCTACGAGCAGTACTTC.

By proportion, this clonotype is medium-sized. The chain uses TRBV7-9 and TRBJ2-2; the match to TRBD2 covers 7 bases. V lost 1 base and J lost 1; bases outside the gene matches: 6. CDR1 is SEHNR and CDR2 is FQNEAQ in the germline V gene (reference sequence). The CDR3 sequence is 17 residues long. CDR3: CASSLGGGGRNTGELFF. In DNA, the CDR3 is TGTGCCAGCAGCTTAGGTGGCGGGGGTAGGAACACCGGGGAGCTGTTTTTT.

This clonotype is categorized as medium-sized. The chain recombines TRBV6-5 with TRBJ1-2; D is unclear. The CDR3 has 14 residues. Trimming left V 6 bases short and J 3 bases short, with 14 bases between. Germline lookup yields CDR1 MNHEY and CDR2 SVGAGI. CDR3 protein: CASSLAVDDYGYTF. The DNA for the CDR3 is TGTGCCAGCAGCCTCGCAGTAGATGACTATGGCTACACCTTC.

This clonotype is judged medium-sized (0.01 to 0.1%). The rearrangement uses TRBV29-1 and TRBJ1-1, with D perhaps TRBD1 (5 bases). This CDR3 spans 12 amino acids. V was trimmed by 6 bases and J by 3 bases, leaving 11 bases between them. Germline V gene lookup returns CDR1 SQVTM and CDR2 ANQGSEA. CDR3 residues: CSVSRGYTEAFF. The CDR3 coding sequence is TGCAGCGTCTCGAGGGGTTACACTGAAGCTTTCTTT.

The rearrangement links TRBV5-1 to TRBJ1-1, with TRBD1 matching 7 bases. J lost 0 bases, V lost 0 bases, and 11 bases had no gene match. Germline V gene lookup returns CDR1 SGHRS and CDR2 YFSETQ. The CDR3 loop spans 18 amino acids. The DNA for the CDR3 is TGCGCCAGCAGCTTGGGCCAGGGGACAGCACTTATGAACACTGAAGCTTTCTTT. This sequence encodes CASSLGQGTALMNTEAFF. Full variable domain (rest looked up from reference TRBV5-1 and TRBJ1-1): KAGVTQTPRYLIKTRGQQVTLSCSPISGHRSVSWYQQTPGQGLQFLFEYFSETQRNKGNFPGRFSGRQFSNSRSEMNVSTLELGDSALYLCASSLGQGTALMNTEAFFGQGTRLTVV.

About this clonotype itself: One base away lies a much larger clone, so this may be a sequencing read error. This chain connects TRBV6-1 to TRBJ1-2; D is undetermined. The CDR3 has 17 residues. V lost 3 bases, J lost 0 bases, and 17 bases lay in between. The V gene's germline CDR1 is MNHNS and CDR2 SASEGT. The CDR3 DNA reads TGTGCCAGCAGTGAGATAGGTGTCTTCTACTCTAACTATGGCTACACCTTC. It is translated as CASSEIGVFYSNYGYTF.

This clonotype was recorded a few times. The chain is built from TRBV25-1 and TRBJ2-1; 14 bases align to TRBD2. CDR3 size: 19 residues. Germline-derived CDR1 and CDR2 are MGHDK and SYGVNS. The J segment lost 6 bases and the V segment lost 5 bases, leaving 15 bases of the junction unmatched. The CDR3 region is CASSSAGLAGGPRGNEQFF. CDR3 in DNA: TGTGCCAGCAGTTCCGCCGGACTAGCGGGAGGTCCTCGGGGCAATGAGCAGTTCTTC. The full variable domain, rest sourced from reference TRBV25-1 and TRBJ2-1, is EADIYQTPRYLVIGTGKKITLECSQTMGHDKMYWYQQDPGMELHLIHYSYGVNSTEKGDLSSESTVSRIRTEHFPLTLESARPSHTSQYLCASSSAGLAGGPRGNEQFFGPGTRLTVL.